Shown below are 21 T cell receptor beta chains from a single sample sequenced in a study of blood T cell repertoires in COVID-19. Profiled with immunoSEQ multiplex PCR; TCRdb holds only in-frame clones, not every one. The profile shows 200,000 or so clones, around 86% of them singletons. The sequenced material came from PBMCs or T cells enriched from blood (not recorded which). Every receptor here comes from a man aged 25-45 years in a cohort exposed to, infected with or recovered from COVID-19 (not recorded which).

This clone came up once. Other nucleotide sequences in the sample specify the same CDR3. CDR3 in amino acids: CASSPDRGRNQPQHF. Here the CDR3 DNA reads TGTGCCAGCTCGCCGGACAGGGGAAGAAACCAGCCCCAGCATTTT. The V gene is TRBV18, the J gene TRBJ1-5; 9 nucleotides agree with TRBD1. The CDR3 contains 15 residues. The V gene end was trimmed by 6 bases and the J gene end by 7 bases; junction bases not matched to a gene: 10. Germline loops: CDR1 KGHSH, CDR2 LQKENI.

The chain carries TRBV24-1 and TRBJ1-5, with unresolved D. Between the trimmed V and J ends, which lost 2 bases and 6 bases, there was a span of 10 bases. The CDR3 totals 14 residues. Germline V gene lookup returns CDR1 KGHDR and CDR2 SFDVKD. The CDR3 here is CATSDSRAAQPQHF. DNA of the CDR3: TGTGCCACCAGTGATTCCAGAGCGGCTCAGCCCCAGCATTTT.

DNA of the CDR3: TGTGCCAGCAGCGGTCGGGACAGGGGGTCCTACGAGCAGTACTTC. It codes for CASSGRDRGSYEQYF. This chain links TRBV6-2 or TRBV6-3 with TRBJ2-7; the match to TRBD1 covers 11 bases. The CDR3 loop spans 15 amino acids. The V gene's germline CDR1 is MNHEY and CDR2 SVGEGT. J was trimmed by 1 base and V by 6 bases; bases with no gene match: 5.

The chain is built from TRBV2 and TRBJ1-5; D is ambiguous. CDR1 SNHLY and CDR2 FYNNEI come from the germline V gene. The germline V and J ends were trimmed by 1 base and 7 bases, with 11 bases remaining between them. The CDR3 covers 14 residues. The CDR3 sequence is CASSEGVVNQPQHF. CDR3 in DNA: TGTGCCAGCAGTGAAGGAGTCGTTAACCAGCCCCAGCATTTT. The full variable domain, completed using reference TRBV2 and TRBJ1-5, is EPEVTQTPSHQVTQMGQEVILRCVPISNHLYFYWYRQILGQKVEFLVSFYNNEISEKSEIFDDQFSVERPDGSNFTLKIRSTKLEDSAMYFCASSEGVVNQPQHFGDGTRLSIL.

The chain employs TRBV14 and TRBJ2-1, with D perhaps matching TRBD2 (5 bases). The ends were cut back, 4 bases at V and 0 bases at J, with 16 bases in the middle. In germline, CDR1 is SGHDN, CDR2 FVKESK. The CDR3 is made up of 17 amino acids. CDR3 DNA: TGTGCCAGCAGCCGTGAGGACGGACTCTTCTCCTACAATGAGCAGTTCTTC. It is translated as CASSREDGLFSYNEQFF.

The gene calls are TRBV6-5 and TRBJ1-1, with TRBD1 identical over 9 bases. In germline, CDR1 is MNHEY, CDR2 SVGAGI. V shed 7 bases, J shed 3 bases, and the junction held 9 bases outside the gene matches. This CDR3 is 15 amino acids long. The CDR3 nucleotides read TGTGCCAGCACTCGACAGGGGGGATTCGACACTGAAGCTTTCTTT. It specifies CASTRQGGFDTEAFF.

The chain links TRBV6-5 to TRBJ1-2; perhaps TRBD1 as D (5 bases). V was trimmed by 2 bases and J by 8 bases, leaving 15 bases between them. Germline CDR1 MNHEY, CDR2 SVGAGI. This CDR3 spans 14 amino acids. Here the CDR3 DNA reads TGTGCCAGCAGTTACGGCGCTCGGGGGTCGGGCTACACCTTC. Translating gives CASSYGARGSGYTF.

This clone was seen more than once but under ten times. CDR3 protein: CASSQWSGRANEQFF. The DNA for the CDR3 is TGTGCCAGCAGCCAATGGAGCGGGAGGGCCAATGAGCAGTTCTTC. The gene calls are TRBV3-1 (or the pseudogene TRBV3-2) and TRBJ2-1; TRBD2 aligns across 10 bases. Germline lookup yields CDR1 LGHDT and CDR2 YNNKEL (reference sequence). The CDR3 loop spans 15 amino acids. The V and J ends lost 2 bases and 6 bases, in that order; junction bases with no gene match: 4.

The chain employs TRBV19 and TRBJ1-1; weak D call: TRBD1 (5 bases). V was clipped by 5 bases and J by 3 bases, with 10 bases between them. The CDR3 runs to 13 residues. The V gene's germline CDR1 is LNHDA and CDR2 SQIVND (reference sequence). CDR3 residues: CASSLGTYTEAFF. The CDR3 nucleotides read TGTGCCAGTAGTTTGGGGACTTACACTGAAGCTTTCTTT.

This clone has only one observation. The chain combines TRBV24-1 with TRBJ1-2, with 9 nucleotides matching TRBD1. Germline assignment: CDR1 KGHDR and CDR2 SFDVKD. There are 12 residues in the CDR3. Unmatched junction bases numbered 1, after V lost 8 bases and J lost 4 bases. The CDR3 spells CATKTGGYGYTF. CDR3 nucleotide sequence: TGTGCCACCAAGACAGGGGGCTATGGCTACACCTTC.

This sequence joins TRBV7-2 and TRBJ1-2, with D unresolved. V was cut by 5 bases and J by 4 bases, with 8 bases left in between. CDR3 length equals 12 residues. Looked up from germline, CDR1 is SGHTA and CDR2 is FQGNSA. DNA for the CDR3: TGTGCCAGCAGCCCACTCTCCTATGGCTACACCTTC. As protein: CASSPLSYGYTF. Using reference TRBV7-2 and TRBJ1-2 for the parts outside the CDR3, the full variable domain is GAGVSQSPSNKVTEKGKDVELRCDPISGHTALYWYRQSLGQGLEFLIYFQGNSAPDKSGLPSDRFSAERTGGSVSTLTIQRTQQEDSAVYLCASSPLSYGYTFGSGTRLTVV.

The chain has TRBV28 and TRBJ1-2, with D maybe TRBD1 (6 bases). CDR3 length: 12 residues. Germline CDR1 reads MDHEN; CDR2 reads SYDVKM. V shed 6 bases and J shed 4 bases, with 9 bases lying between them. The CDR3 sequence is CASRGAAYGYTF. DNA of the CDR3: TGTGCCAGCAGGGGGGCCGCCTATGGCTACACCTTC.

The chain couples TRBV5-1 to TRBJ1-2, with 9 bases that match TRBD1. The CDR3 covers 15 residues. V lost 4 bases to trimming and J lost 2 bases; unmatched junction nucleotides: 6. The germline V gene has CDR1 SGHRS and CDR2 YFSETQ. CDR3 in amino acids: CASSPRTGVNYGYTF. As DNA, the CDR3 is TGCGCCAGCAGCCCGCGGACAGGGGTAAACTATGGCTACACCTTC.

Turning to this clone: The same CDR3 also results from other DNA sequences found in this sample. CDR3 residues: CASSFGSEQYF. The CDR3 DNA sequence: TGTGCCAGCAGTTTTGGGAGCGAGCAGTACTTC. This chain uses TRBV27 with TRBJ2-7, with D tentatively TRBD2 (5 bases). The V and J ends lost 3 bases and 6 bases respectively, with 6 bases between them. The CDR3 contains 11 residues. Germline assignment: CDR1 MNHEY and CDR2 SMNVEV (reference sequence).

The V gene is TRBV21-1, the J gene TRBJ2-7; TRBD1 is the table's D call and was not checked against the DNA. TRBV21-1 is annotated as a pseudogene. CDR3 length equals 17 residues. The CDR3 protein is CASSNPAGQASSYEQYF. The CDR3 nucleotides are TGTGCCAGCAGCAACCCAGCCGGACAGGCCAGCTCCTACGAGCAGTACTTC.

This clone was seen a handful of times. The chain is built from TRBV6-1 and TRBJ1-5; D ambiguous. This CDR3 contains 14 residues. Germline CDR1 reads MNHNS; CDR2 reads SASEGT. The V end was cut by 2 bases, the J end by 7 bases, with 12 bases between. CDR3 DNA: TGTGCCAGCAGTGAATCGCAGAGAGGCCAGCCCCAGCATTTT. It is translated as CASSESQRGQPQHF.

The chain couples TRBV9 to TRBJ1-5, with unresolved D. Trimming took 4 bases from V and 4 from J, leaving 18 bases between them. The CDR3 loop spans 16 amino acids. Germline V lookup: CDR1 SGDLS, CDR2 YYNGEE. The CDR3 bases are TGTGCCAGCAGCCCCCACTATGGTGGGAGTAATCAGCCCCAGCATTTT. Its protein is CASSPHYGGSNQPQHF.

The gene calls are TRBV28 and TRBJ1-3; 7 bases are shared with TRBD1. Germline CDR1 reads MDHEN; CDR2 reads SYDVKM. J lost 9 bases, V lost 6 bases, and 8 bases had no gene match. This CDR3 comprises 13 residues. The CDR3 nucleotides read TGTGCCAGCAGAGGGACAGCCGGCGGCACCATATATTTT. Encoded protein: CASRGTAGGTIYF.

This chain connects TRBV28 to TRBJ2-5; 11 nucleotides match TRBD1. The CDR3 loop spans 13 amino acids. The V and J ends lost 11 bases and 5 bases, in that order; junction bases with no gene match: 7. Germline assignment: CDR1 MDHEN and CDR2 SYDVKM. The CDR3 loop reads CAVGQGVSETQYF. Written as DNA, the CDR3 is TGTGCCGTGGGACAGGGGGTTTCCGAGACCCAGTACTTC.

This chain's CDR3 is CASNPGLATDTQYF. The CDR3 nucleotides are TGTGCCAGTAATCCGGGACTGGCCACAGATACGCAGTATTTT. This rearrangement joins TRBV19 to TRBJ2-3, with a possible D match to TRBD2 (6 bases). Per germline, CDR1 LNHDA and CDR2 SQIVND (reference sequence). CDR3 length: 14 amino acids. The V gene lost 7 bases and the J gene lost 2 bases, with 13 bases spanning the gap.

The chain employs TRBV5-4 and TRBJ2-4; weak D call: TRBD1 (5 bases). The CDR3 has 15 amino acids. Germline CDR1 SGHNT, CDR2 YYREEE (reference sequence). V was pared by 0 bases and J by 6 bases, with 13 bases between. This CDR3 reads CASSLDGRTPNIQYF. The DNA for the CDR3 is TGTGCCAGCAGCTTGGACGGACGGACACCAAACATTCAGTACTTC.